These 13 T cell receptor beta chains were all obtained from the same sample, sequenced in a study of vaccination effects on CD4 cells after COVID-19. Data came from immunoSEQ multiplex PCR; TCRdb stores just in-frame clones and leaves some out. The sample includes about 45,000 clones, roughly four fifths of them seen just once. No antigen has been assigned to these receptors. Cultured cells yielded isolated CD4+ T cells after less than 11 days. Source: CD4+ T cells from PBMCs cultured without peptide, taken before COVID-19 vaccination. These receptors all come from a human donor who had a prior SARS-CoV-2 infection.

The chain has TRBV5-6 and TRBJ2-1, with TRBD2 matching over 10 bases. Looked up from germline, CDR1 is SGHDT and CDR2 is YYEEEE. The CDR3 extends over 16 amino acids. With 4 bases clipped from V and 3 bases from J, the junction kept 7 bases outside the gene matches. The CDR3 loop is CASSVNLAGDYNEQFF. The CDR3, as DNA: TGTGCCAGCAGCGTCAACCTAGCGGGAGACTACAATGAGCAGTTCTTC. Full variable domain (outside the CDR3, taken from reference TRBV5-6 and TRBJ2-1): DAGVTQSPTHLIKTRGQQVTLRCSPKSGHDTVSWYQQALGQGPQFIFQYYEEEERQRGNFPDRFSGHQFPNYSSELNVNALLLGDSALYLCASSVNLAGDYNEQFFGPGTRLTVL.

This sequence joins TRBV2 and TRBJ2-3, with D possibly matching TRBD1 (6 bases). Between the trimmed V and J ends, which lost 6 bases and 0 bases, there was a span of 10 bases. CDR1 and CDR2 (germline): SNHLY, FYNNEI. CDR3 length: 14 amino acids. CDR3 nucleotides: TGTGCCAGCAGCAGGGGAAGTAGCACAGATACGCAGTATTTT. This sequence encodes CASSRGSSTDTQYF. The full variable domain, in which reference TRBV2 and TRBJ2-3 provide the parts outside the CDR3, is EPEVTQTPSHQVTQMGQEVILRCVPISNHLYFYWYRQILGQKVEFLVSFYNNEISEKSEIFDDQFSVERPDGSNFTLKIRSTKLEDSAMYFCASSRGSSTDTQYFGPGTRLTVL.

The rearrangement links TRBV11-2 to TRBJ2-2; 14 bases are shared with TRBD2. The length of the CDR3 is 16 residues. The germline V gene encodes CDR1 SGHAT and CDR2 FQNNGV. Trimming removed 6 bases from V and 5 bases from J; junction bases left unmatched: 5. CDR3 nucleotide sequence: TGTGCCAGCAGGACTAGCGGGGGGGTGAGGACCGGGGAGCTGTTTTTT. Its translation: CASRTSGGVRTGELFF.

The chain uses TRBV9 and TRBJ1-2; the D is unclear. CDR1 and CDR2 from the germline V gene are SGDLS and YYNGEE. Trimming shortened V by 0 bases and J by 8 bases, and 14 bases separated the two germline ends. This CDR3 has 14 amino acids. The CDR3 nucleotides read TGTGCCAGCAGCGTAGTCGCGGAGGGTAGGGGCTACACCTTC. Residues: CASSVVAEGRGYTF.

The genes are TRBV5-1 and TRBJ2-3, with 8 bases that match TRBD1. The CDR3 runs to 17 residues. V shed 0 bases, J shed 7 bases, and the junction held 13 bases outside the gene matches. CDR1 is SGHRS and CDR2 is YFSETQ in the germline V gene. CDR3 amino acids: CASSLGTWTGYANTQYF. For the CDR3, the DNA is TGCGCCAGCAGCTTGGGTACATGGACAGGGTATGCTAATACGCAGTATTTT.

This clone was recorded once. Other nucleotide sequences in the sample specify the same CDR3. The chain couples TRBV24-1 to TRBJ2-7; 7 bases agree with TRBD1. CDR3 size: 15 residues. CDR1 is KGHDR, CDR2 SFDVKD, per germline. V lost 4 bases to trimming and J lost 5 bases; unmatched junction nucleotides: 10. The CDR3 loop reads CATSDSQGLKDEQYF. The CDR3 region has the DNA TGTGCCACCAGTGACTCACAGGGGCTGAAGGACGAGCAGTACTTC.

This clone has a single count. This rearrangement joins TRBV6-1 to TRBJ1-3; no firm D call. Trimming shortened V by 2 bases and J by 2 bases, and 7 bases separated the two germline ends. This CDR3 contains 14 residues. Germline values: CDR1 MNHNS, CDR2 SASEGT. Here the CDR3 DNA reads TGTGCCAGCAGTGAATCCGGGCCTGGAAACACCATATATTTT. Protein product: CASSESGPGNTIYF.

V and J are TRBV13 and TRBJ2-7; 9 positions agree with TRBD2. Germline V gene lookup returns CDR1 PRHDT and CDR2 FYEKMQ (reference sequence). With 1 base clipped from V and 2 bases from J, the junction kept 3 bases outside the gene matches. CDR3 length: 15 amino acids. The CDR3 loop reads CASSLVGGGAYEQYF. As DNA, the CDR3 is TGTGCCAGCAGCTTAGTGGGCGGGGGGGCCTACGAGCAGTACTTC.

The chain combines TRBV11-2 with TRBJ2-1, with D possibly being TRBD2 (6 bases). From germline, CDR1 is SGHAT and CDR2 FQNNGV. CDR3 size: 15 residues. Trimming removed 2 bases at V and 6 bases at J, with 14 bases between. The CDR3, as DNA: TGTGCCAGCAGCTTACGAAACCGGAGGGGCAATGAGCAGTTCTTC. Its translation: CASSLRNRRGNEQFF.

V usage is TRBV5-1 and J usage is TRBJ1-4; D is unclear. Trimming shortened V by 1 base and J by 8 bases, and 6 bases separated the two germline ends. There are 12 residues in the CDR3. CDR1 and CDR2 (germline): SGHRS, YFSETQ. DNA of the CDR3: TGCGCCAGCAGCTTGTCGGGGGAAAAACTGTTTTTT. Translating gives CASSLSGEKLFF.

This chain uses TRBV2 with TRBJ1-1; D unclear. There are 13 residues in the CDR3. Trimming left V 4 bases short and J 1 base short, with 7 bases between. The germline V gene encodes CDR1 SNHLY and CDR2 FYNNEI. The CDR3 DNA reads TGTGCCAGCAGTGTAATGGGGAACACTGAAGCTTTCTTT. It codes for CASSVMGNTEAFF.

The CDR3 spells CASSPYGTSVLTDTQYF. CDR3 bases: TGCGCCAGCAGCCCCTACGGGACTAGCGTATTGACAGATACGCAGTATTTT. The chain joins TRBV4-1 to TRBJ2-3, with 10 bases that match TRBD2. This CDR3 spans 17 amino acids. V trimming: 4 bases; J trimming: 3 bases; junction bases outside the gene matches: 10. Germline V CDR1 and CDR2: MGHRA, YSYEKL.

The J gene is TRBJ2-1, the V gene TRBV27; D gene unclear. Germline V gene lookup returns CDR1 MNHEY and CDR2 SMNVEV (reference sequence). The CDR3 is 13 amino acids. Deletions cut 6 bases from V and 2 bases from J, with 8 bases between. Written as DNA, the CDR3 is TGTGCCAGCAGCACACTCCCCTACAATGAGCAGTTCTTC. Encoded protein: CASSTLPYNEQFF.